This T cell receptor beta chain appears in the sequencing data of a study of blood T cell repertoires in COVID-19. Study context: Acute-phase and convalescent COVID-19 samples originated in the United States, Italy and Spain. Nucleic acid was either cDNA or gDNA, and it came from T cells, B-cell-depleted T cells, or PBMCs.

TCRdb keeps only in-frame clones here, not all; method: immunoSEQ multiplex PCR. Of 400,000 to 550,000 clones listed, about 90% are singletons. The CDR3 has 14 amino acids. The V end lost 3 bases, the J end lost 2 bases, and 11 bases lay between the germline ends. The germline CDR1 and CDR2 sequences are KGHSH and LQKENI. The material sequenced was PBMCs or T cells enriched from blood (not recorded which). This receptor was identified in a woman younger than 35 with acute COVID-19. V is TRBV18 and J is TRBJ2-7; D may be TRBD2 (5 bases). The chain's CDR3 is CASSPEGFAYEQYF. CDR3 bases: TGTGCCAGCTCACCTGAGGGTTTTGCCTACGAGCAGTACTTC. The whole variable domain, filled in from reference TRBV18 and TRBJ2-7, reads NAGVMQNPRHLVRRRGQEARLRCSPMKGHSHVYWYRQLPEEGLKFMVYLQKENIIDESGMPKERFSAEFPKEGPSILRIQQVVRGDSAAYFCASSPEGFAYEQYFGPGTRLTVT.